This T cell receptor beta chain was found in a study of cytomegalovirus exposure and HLA in healthy donors. Study-wide results and limits: Later on, a genetic analysis was performed. It linked a missense variant in DCLRE1C with V- and J-gene trimming of TCR beta.

Primers: 60 Vbeta forward and 13 Jbeta reverse. Repertoires were generated with immunoSEQ multiplex PCR, while TCRdb's copy carries only in-frame clones and drops some. Here the sample spans about 90,000 clones, 62% being singletons. As concerns this clone: Its cognate antigen is unknown.

The receptor was isolated from a woman aged 25 to 39 in good health and CMV-seropositive. Sequencing used PBMCs.

CDR3 loop: CASSRKQGADTGELFF. CDR3 sequence (DNA): TGCGCCAGCAGCCGCAAACAGGGGGCAGACACCGGGGAGCTGTTTTTT. This chain links TRBV4-1 with TRBJ2-2, with 9 nucleotides matching TRBD1. The CDR3 runs 16 residues. V lost 4 bases, J lost 3 bases, and 6 bases stayed unmatched. CDR1 and CDR2 (germline): MGHRA, YSYEKL.